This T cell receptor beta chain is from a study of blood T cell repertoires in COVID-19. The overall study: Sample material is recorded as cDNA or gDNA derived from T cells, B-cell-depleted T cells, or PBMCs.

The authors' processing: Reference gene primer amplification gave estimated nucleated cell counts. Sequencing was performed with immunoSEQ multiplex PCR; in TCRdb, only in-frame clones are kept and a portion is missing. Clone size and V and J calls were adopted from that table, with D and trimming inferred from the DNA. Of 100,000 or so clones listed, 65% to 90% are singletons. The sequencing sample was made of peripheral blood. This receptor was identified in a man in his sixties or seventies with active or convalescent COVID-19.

The DNA of the CDR3 is TGTGCCAGCAGCTATCCGGGACTAGCGCCCACAGATACGCAGTATTTT. Its translation is CASSYPGLAPTDTQYF. The V and J genes are TRBV5-6 and TRBJ2-3; 10 positions agree with TRBD2. Germline CDR1 and CDR2: SGHDT and YYEEEE. J gave up 2 bases and V 3 bases, and 6 bases lay outside the gene matches. This CDR3 has 16 amino acids.